What follows is one TCR beta chain and its context. This entry comes from a study of shared clonotypes between healthy human individuals. The wider study: Each donor's CD8 memory used one plate, CD8 naive two, each CD4 subset three.

Trimming cost V 4 bases and J 8 bases; bases outside gene matches: 12. Germline V lookup: CDR1 SGHRS, CDR2 YFSETQ. The CDR3 runs 16 residues. Each sorted subset replicate got 200 ng genomic DNA, roughly 33,000 genomes. Produced via immunoSEQ multiplex PCR; TCRdb's table is partial and in-frame only. The repertoire holds some 2.4 million clones, 93% seen once, with 0.35% to 0.45% in the top ten. The study drew all its donors from Caucasian adults living in Nashville, Tennessee. The V and J genes are TRBV5-1 and TRBJ2-6; TRBD1 matches at 7 bases. The receptor's source is a man in his late teens or twenties in good health. Some clones in this sample may be carry-over from other donors' samples. The sequenced sample consisted of naive CD4+ T cells from PBMCs. Subset noted: CD45RA+ positively selected. CDR3 nucleotide sequence: TGCGCCAGCAGCCCCCGACCGCCGACAGGGACCAACGTCCTGACTTTC. This encodes CASSPRPPTGTNVLTF.